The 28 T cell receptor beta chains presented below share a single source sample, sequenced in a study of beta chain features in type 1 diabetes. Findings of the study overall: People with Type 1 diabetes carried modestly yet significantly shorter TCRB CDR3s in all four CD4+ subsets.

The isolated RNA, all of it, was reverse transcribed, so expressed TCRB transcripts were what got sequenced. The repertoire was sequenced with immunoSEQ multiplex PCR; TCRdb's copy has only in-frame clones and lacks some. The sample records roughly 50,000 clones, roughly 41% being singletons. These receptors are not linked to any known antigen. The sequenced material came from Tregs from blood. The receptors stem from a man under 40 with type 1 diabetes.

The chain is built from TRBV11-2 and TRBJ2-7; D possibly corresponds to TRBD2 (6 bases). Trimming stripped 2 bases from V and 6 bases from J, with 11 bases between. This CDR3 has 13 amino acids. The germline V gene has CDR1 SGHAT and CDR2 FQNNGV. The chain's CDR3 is CASSLLLAGEQYF. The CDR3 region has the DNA TGTGCCAGCAGCTTATTACTAGCCGGCGAGCAGTACTTC.

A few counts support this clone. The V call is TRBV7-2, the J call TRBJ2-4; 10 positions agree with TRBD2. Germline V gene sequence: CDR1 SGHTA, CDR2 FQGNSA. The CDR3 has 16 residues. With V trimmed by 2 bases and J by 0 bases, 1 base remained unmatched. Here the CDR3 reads CASSLWTSGAKNIQYF. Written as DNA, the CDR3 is TGTGCCAGCAGCTTATGGACTAGCGGAGCCAAAAACATTCAGTACTTC.

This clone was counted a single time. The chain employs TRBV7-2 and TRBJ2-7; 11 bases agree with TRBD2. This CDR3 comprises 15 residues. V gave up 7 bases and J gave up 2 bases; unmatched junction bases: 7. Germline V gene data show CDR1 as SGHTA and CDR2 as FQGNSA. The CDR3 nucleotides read TGTGCCAGCAACCTAGCGGGAGGATCACCCTACGAGCAGTACTTC. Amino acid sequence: CASNLAGGSPYEQYF.

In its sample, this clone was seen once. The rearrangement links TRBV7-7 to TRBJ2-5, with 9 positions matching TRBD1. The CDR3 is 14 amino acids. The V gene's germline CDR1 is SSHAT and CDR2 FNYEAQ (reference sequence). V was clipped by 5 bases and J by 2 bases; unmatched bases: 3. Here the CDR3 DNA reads TGTGCCAGCAGCCCCGGGACAGGGCAAGAGACCCAGTACTTC. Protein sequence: CASSPGTGQETQYF.

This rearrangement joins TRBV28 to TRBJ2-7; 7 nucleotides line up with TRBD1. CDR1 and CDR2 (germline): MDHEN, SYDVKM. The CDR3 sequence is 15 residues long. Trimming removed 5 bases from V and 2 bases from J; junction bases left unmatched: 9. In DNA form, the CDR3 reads TGTGCCAGCAGTATCCCCCGGGACAGTACCTACGAGCAGTACTTC. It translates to CASSIPRDSTYEQYF.

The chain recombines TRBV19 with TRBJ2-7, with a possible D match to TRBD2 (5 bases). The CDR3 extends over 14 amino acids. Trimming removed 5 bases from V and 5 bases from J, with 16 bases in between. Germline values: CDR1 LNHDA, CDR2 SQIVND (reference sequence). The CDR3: CASSPRGARDEQYF. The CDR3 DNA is TGTGCCAGTAGTCCCCGGGGTGCGCGAGACGAGCAGTACTTC. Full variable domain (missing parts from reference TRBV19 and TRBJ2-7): DGGITQSPKYLFRKEGQNVTLSCEQNLNHDAMYWYRQDPGQGLRLIYYSQIVNDFQKGDIAEGYSVSREKKESFPLTVTSAQKNPTAFYLCASSPRGARDEQYFGPGTRLTVT.

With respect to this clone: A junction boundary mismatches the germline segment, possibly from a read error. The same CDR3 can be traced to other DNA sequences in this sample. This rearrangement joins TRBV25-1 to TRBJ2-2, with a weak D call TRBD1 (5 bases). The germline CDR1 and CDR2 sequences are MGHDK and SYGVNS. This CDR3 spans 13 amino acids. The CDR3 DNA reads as TGCGCCAGCAGGACACCGAACACCGGGGAGCTGTTTTTT. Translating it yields CASRTPNTGELFF.

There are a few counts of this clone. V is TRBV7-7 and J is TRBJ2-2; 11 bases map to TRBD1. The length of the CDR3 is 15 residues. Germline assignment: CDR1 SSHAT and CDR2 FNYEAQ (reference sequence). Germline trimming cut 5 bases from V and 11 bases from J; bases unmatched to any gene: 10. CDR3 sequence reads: CASSPGGQGAEELFF. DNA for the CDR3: TGTGCCAGCAGCCCAGGTGGACAGGGGGCGGAAGAGCTGTTTTTT. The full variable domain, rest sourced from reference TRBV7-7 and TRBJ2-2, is GAGVSQSPRYKVTKRGQDVTLRCDPISSHATLYWYQQALGQGPEFLTYFNYEAQPDKSGLPSDRFSAERPEGSISTLTIQRTEQRDSAMYRCASSPGGQGAEELFFGEGSRLTVL.

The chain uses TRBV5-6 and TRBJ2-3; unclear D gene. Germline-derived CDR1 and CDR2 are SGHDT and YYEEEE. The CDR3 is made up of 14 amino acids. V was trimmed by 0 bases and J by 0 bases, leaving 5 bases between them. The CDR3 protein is CASSLGPSTDTQYF. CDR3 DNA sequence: TGTGCCAGCAGCTTGGGGCCTAGCACAGATACGCAGTATTTT. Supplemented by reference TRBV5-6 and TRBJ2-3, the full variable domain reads DAGVTQSPTHLIKTRGQQVTLRCSPKSGHDTVSWYQQALGQGPQFIFQYYEEEERQRGNFPDRFSGHQFPNYSSELNVNALLLGDSALYLCASSLGPSTDTQYFGPGTRLTVL.

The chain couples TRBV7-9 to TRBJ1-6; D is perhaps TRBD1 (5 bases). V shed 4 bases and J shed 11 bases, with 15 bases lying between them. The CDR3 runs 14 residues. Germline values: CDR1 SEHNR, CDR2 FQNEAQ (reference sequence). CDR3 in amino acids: CASSWEGFFPPLHF. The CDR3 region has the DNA TGTGCCAGCAGCTGGGAGGGGTTTTTCCCACCCCTCCACTTT. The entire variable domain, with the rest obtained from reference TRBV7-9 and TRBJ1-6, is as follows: DTGVSQNPRHKITKRGQNVTFRCDPISEHNRLYWYRQTLGQGPEFLTYFQNEAQLEKSRLLSDRFSAERPKGSFSTLEIQRTEQGDSAMYLCASSWEGFFPPLHFGNGTRLTVT.

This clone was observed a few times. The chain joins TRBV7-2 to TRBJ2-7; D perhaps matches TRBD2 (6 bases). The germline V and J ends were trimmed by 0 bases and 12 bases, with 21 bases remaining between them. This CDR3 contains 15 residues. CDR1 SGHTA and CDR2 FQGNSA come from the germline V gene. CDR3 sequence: CASSLALGTGINLYF. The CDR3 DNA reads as TGTGCCAGCAGCTTAGCGCTGGGGACTGGAATCAATCTGTACTTC.

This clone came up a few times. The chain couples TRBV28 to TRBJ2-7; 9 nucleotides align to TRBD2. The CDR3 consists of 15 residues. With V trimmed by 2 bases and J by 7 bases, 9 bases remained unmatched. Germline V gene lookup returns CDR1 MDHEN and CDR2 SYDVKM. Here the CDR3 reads CASSLQAAGGREQYF. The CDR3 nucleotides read TGTGCCAGCAGTTTACAGGCCGCGGGAGGGAGGGAGCAGTACTTC.

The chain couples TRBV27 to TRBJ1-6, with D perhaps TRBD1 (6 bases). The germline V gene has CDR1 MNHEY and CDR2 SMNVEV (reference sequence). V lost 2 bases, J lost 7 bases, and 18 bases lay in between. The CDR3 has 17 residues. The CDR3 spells CASSLLAGAGDNSPLHF. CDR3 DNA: TGTGCCAGCAGTTTACTTGCGGGGGCGGGGGACAATTCACCCCTCCACTTT.

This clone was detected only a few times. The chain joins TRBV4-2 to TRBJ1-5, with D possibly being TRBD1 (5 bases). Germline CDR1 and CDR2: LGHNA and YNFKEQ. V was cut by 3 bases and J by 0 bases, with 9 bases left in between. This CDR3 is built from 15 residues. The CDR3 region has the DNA TGTGCCAGCAGCCAGGGGCCCGGTAGCAATCAGCCCCAGCATTTT. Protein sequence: CASSQGPGSNQPQHF.

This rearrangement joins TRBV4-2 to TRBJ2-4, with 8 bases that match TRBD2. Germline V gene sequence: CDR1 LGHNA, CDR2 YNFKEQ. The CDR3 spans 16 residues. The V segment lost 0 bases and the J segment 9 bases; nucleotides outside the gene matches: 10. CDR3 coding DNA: TGTGCCAGCAGCCAAGAGGCCGGGACTAGTATCGCCATTCAGTACTTC. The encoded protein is CASSQEAGTSIAIQYF.

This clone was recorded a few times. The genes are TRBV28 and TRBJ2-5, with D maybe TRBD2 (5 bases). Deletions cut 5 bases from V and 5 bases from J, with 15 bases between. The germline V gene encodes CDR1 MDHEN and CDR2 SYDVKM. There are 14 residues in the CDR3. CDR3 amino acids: CASSTWTPPETQYF. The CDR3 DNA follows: TGTGCCAGCAGTACCTGGACTCCCCCGGAGACCCAGTACTTC.

Here the CDR3 DNA reads TGTGCCAGCAGGGTCCGGGACAGCTTGAACACTGAAGCTTTCTTT. Translating gives CASRVRDSLNTEAFF. This sequence joins TRBV6-1 and TRBJ1-1; 7 bases fit TRBD1. The CDR3 loop spans 15 amino acids. V was pared by 6 bases and J by 0 bases, with 7 bases of the junction left unmatched. Per germline, CDR1 MNHNS and CDR2 SASEGT.

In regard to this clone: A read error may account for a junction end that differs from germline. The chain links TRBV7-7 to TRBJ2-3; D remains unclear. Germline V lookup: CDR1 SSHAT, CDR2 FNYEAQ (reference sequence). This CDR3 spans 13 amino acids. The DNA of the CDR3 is TGTGCTAGCAGCTTAGGAGCCACAGATACGCAGTATTTT. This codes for CASSLGATDTQYF.

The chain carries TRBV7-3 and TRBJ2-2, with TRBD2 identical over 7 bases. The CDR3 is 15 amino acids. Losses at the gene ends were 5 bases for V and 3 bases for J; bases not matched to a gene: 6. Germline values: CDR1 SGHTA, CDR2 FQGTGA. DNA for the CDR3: TGTGCCAGCAGCCAACAGCGGGGTCACACCGGGGAGCTGTTTTTT. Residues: CASSQQRGHTGELFF.

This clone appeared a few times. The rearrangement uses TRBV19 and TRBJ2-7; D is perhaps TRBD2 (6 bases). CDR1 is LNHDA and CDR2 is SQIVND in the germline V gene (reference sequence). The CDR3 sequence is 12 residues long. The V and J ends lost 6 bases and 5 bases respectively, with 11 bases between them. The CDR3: CASRDRGNEQYF. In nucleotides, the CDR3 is TGTGCCAGTAGAGACCGCGGGAACGAGCAGTACTTC.

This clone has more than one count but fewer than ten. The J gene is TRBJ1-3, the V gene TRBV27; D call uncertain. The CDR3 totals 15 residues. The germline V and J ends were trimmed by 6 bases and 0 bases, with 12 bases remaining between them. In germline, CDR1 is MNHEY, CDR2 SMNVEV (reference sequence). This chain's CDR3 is CASSPGLFSGNTIYF. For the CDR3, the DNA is TGTGCCAGCAGCCCCGGACTGTTCTCTGGAAACACCATATATTTT.

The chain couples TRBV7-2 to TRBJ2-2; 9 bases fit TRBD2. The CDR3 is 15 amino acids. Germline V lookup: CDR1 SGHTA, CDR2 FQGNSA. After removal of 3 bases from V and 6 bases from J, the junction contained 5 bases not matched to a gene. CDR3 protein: CASSFQAGGSGELFF. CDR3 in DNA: TGTGCCAGCAGCTTTCAAGCGGGAGGTTCCGGGGAGCTGTTTTTT.

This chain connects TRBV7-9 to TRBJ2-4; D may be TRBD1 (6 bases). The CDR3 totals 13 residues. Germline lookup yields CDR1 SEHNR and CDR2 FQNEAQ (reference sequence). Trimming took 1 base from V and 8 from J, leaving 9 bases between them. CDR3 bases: TGTGCCAGCAGCTTAGGCGCAGGGGACATTCAGTACTTC. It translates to CASSLGAGDIQYF.

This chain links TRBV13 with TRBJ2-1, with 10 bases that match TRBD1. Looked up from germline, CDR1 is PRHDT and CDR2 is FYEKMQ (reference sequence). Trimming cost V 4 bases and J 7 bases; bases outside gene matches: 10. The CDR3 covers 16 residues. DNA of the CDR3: TGTGCCAGCAGCTCTTGGACAGGGGGTATGGGGAATGAGCAGTTCTTC. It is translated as CASSSWTGGMGNEQFF.

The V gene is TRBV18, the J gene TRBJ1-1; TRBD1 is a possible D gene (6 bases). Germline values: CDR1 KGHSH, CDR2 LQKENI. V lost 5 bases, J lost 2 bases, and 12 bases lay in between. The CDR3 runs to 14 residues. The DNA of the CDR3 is TGTGCCAGCTCAGCGTCGGGGGGCAACACTGAAGCTTTCTTT. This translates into CASSASGGNTEAFF.

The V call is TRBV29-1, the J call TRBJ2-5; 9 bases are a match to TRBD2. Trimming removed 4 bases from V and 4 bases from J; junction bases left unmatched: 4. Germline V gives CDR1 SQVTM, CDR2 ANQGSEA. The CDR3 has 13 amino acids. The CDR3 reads CSVARAGGETQYF. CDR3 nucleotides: TGCAGCGTTGCTCGAGCGGGAGGAGAGACCCAGTACTTC.

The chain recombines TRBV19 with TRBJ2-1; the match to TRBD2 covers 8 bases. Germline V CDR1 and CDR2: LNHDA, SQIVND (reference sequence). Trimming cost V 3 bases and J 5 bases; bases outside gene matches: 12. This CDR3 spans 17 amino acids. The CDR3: CASSMPLTSASHNEQFF. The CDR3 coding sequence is TGTGCCAGTAGTATGCCCCTGACTAGCGCTTCCCACAATGAGCAGTTCTTC.

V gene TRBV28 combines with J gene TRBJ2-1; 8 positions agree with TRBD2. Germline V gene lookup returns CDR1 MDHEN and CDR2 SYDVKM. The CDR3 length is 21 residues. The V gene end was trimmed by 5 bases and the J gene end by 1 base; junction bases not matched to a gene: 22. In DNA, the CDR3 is TGTGCCAGCAGTAAAAACGACCTTTTTCTTACAGCGGGAGTTTCCTACAATGAGCAGTTCTTC. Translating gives CASSKNDLFLTAGVSYNEQFF.